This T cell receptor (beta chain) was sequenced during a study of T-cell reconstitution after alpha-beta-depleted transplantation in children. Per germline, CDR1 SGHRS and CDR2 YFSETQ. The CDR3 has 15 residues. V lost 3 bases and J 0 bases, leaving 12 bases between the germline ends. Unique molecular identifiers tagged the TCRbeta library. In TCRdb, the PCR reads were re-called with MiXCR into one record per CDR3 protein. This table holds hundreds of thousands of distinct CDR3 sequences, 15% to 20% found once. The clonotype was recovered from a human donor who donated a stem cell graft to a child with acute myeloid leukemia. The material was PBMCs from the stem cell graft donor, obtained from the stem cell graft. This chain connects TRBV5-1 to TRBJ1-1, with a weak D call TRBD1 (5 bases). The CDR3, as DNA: TGCGCCAGCAGCTCACAGACAGAGATGAACACTGAAGCTTTCTTT. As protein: CASSSQTEMNTEAFF.